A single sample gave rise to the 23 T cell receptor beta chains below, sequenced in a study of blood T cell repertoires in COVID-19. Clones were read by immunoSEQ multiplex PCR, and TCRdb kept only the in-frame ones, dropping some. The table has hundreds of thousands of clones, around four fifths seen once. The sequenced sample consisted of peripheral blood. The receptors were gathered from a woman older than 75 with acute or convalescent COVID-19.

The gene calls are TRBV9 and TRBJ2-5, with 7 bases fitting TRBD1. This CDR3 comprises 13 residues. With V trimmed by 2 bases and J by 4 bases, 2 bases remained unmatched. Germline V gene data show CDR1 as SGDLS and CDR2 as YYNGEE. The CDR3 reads CASSVTGPETQYF. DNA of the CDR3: TGTGCCAGCAGCGTGACAGGGCCAGAGACCCAGTACTTC.

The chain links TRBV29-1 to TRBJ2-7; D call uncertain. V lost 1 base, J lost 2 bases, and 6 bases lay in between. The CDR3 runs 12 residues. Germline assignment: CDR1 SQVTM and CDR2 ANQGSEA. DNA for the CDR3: TGCAGCGTTGAAGCTGGCCCCTACGAGCAGTACTTC. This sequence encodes CSVEAGPYEQYF.

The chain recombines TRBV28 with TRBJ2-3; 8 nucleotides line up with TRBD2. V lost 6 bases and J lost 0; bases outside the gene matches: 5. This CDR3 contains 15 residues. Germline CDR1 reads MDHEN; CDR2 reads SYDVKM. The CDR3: CASSPAGASTDTQYF. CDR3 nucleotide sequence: TGTGCCAGCAGCCCAGCGGGAGCGAGCACAGATACGCAGTATTTT. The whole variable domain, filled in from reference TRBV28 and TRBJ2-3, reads DVKVTQSSRYLVKRTGEKVFLECVQDMDHENMFWYRQDPGLGLRLIYFSYDVKMKEKGDIPEGYSVSREKKERFSLILESASTNQTSMYLCASSPAGASTDTQYFGPGTRLTVL.

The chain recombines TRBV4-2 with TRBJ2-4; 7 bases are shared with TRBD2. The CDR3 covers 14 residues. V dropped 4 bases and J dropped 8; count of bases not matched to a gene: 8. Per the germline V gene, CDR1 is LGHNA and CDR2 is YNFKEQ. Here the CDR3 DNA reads TGTGCCAGCAGCCCGGGGGGTGGTTTTTACATTCAGTACTTC. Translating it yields CASSPGGGFYIQYF.

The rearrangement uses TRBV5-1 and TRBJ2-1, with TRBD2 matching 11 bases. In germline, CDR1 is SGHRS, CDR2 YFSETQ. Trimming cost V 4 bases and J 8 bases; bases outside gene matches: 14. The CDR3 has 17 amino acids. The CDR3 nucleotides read TGCGCCAGCAGCAGTACTAGCGGGGGTTACCCTAGGGATGAGCAGTTCTTC. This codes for CASSSTSGGYPRDEQFF.

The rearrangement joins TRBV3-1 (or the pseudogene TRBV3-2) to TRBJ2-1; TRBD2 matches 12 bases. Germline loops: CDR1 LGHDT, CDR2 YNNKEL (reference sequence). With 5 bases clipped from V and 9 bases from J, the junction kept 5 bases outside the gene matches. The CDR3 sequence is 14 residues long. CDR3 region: CASSRLAGVGEQFF. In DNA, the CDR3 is TGTGCCAGCAGCAGACTAGCGGGAGTTGGTGAGCAGTTCTTC.

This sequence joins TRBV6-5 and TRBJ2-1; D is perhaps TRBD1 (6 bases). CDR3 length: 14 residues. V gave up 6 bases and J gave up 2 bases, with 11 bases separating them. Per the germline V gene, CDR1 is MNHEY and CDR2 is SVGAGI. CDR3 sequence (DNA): TGTGCCAGCAGGGACAGTACAACCTACAATGAGCAGTTCTTC. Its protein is CASRDSTTYNEQFF.

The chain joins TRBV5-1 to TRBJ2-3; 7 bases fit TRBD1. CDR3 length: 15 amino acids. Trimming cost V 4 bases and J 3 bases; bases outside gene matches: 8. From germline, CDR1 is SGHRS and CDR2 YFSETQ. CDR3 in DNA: TGCGCCAGCAGCCCGGACAGGCCATCAACAGATACGCAGTATTTT. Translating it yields CASSPDRPSTDTQYF. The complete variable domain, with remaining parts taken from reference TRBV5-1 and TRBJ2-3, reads KAGVTQTPRYLIKTRGQQVTLSCSPISGHRSVSWYQQTPGQGLQFLFEYFSETQRNKGNFPGRFSGRQFSNSRSEMNVSTLELGDSALYLCASSPDRPSTDTQYFGPGTRLTVL.

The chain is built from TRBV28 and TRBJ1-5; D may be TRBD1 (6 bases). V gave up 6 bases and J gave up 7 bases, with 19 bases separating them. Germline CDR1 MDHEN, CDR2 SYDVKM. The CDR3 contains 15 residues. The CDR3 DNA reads TGTGCCAGCAGCTCGGGCGGGGGGCGAAGGCAGCCCCAGCATTTT. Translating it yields CASSSGGGRRQPQHF.

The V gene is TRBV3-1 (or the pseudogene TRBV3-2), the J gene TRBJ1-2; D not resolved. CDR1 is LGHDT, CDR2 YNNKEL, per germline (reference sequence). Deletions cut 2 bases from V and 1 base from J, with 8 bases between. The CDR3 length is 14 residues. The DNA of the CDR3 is TGTGCCAGCAGCCAACACAGCATTAACTATGGCTACACCTTC. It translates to CASSQHSINYGYTF.

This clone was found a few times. The CDR3 sequence is CASSWDRGGSYEQYF. The DNA of the CDR3 is TGTGCCAGCAGCTGGGACAGGGGGGGATCCTACGAGCAGTACTTC. This chain connects TRBV7-2 to TRBJ2-7, with 11 bases lining up with TRBD1. CDR3 size: 15 residues. The V gene's germline CDR1 is SGHTA and CDR2 FQGNSA. V was pared by 4 bases and J by 1 base, with 3 bases of the junction left unmatched.

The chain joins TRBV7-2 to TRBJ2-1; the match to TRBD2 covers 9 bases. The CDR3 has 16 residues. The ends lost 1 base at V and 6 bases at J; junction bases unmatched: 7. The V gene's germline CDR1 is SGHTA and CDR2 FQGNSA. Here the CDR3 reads CASSLESAGGANEQFF. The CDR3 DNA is TGTGCCAGCAGCTTAGAATCAGCGGGGGGCGCCAATGAGCAGTTCTTC.

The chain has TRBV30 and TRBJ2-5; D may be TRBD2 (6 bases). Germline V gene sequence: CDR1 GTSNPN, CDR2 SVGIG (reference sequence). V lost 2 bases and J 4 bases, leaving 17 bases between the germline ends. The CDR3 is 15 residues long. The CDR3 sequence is CAWSRSGARGETQYF. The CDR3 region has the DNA TGTGCCTGGAGTCGGTCGGGAGCCCGAGGAGAGACCCAGTACTTC.

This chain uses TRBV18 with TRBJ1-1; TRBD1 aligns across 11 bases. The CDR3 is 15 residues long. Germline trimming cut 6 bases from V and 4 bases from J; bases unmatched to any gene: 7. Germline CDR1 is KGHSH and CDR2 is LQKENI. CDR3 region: CASSRGQGEGTEAFF. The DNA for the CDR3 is TGTGCCAGCTCTCGGGGACAGGGGGAGGGCACTGAAGCTTTCTTT. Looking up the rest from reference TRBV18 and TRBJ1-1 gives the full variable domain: NAGVMQNPRHLVRRRGQEARLRCSPMKGHSHVYWYRQLPEEGLKFMVYLQKENIIDESGMPKERFSAEFPKEGPSILRIQQVVRGDSAAYFCASSRGQGEGTEAFFGQGTRLTVV.

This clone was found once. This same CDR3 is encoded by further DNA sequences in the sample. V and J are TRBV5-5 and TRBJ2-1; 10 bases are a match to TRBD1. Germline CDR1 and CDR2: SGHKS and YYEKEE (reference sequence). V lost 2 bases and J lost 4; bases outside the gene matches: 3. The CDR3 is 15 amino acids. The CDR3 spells CASSLSGQGYNEQFF. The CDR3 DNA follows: TGTGCCAGCAGCTTATCGGGACAGGGGTACAATGAGCAGTTCTTC.

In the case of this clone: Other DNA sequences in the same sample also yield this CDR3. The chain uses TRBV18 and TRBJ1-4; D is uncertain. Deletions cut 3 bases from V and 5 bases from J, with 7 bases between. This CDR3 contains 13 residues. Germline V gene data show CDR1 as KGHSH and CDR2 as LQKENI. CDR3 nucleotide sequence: TGTGCCAGCTCACCCGGACTCAATGAAAAACTGTTTTTT. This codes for CASSPGLNEKLFF.

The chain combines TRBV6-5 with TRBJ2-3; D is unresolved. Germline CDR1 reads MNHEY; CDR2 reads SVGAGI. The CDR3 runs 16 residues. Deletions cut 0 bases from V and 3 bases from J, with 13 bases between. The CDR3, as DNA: TGTGCCAGCAGTTACTCCGGCGGAAAGGATACAGATACGCAGTATTTT. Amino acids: CASSYSGGKDTDTQYF.

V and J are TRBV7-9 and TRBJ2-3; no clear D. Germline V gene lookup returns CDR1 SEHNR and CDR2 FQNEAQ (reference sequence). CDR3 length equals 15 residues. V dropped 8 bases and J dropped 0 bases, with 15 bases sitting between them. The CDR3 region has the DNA TGTGCCAGCTCCCGGCCAGGCCCTAGCACAGATACGCAGTATTTT. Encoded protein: CASSRPGPSTDTQYF.

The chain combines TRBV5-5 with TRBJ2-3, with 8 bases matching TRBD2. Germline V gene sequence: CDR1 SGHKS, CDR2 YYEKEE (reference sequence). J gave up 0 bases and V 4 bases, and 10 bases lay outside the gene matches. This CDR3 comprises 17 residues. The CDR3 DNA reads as TGTGCCAGCAGCCTTAGAAGCGGGGGAGCTAGCACAGATACGCAGTATTTT. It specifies CASSLRSGGASTDTQYF.

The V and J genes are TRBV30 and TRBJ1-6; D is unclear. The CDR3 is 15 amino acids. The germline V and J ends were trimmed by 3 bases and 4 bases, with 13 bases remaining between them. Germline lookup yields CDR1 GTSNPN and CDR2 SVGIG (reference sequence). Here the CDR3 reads CAWRGGSRYNSPLHF. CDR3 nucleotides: TGTGCCTGGAGGGGTGGCTCGCGGTATAATTCACCCCTCCACTTT.

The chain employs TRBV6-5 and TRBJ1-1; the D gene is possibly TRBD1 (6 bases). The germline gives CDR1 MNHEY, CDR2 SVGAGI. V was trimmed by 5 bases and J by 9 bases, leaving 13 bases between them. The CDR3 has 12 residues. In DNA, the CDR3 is TGTGCCAGCAGTCAGGACAGAGCCAAAGCTTTCTTT. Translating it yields CASSQDRAKAFF.

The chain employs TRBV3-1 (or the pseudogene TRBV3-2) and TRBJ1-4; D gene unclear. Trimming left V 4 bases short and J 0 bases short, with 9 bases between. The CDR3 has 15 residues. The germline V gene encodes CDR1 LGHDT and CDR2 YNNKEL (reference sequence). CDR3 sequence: CASSPSLATNEKLFF. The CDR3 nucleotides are TGTGCCAGCAGCCCCTCCCTTGCAACTAATGAAAAACTGTTTTTT.

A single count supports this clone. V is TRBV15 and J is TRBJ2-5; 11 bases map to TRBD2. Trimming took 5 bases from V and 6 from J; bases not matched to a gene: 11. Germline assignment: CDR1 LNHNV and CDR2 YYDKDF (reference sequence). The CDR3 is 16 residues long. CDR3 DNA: TGTGCCACCAGCGGATTACTAGCGGGAGTACAAAAGACCCAGTACTTC. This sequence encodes CATSGLLAGVQKTQYF.